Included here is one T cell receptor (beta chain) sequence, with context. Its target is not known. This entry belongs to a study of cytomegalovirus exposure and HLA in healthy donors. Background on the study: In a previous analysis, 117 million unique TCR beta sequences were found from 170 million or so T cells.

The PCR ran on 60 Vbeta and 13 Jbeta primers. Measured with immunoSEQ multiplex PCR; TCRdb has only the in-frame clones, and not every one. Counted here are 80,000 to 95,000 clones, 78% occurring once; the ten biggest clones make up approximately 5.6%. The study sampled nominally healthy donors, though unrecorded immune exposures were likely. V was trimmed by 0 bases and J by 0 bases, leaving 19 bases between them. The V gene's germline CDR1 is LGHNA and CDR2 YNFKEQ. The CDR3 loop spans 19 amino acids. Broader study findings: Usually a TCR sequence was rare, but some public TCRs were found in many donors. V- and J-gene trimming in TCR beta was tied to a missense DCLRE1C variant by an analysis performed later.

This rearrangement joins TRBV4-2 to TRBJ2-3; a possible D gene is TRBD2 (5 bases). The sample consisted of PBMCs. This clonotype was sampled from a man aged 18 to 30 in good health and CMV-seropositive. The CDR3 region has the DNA TGTGCCAGCAGCCAAGATTCAGGAGGCCCCGCCCCTAGCACAGATACGCAGTATTTT. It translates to CASSQDSGGPAPSTDTQYF.